This T cell receptor beta chain was observed in a study of T cells in Graves' hyperthyroidism and ophthalmopathy. General observations from the study: The model identified upcoming ophthalmopathy a median approximately six months ahead of onset.

Turning to this clonotype: What it recognizes is unknown.

TCR beta CDR3 regions were amplified from RNA transcripts. TCR CDR3 regions were first amplified by RT-PCR with HTBI primers. Via MiXCR, TCRdb re-called the multiplex PCR reads, giving one row per CDR3 protein. The sample lists fewer than 700,000 distinct CDR3 sequences, about a sixth occurring once. Trimming pared 5 bases from V and 9 bases from J, leaving 20 bases between. Germline-derived CDR1 and CDR2 are MDHEN and SYDVKM. The CDR3 is made up of 15 amino acids. Sequences were obtained from blood. The receptor comes from a woman in her late teens or twenties with Graves' ophthalmopathy. The rearrangement links TRBV28 to TRBJ1-5; possible D gene TRBD1, 5 bases. The CDR3 bases are TGTGCCAGCAGTCCTGACAGAGTAGCGAGCCGGCCCCAGCATTTT. Translation: CASSPDRVASRPQHF.